This T cell receptor (beta chain) was sequenced in a study of T cell responses to AZD1222 COVID-19 vaccine. Study-level findings and limits: As reported, nearly half of all spike-specific TCRs target variant regions that are unmutated. Clonal diversity may have been underestimated, and the donors were mostly white British, with more females than males. Baseline seropositivity characterized only six or seven AZD1222 recipients.

Method: immunoSEQ multiplex PCR; TCRdb's copy keeps in-frame clones and lacks some. The data show 150,000 or so clones, about 93% seen once. Note on this clone: Its antigen is still unknown.

Sequenced material: peripheral blood, taken on day 0 of MenACWY control vaccination. The TCR comes from an adult in good health.

CDR3 bases: TGTGCCTGGAAAGGAGGGACTATCACCGGGGAGCTGTTTTTT. Translating gives CAWKGGTITGELFF. The chain is built from TRBV30 and TRBJ2-2, with TRBD2 identical over 7 bases. Germline values: CDR1 GTSNPN, CDR2 SVGIG (reference sequence). The CDR3 extends over 14 amino acids. J lost 4 bases, V lost 4 bases, and 6 bases had no gene match.